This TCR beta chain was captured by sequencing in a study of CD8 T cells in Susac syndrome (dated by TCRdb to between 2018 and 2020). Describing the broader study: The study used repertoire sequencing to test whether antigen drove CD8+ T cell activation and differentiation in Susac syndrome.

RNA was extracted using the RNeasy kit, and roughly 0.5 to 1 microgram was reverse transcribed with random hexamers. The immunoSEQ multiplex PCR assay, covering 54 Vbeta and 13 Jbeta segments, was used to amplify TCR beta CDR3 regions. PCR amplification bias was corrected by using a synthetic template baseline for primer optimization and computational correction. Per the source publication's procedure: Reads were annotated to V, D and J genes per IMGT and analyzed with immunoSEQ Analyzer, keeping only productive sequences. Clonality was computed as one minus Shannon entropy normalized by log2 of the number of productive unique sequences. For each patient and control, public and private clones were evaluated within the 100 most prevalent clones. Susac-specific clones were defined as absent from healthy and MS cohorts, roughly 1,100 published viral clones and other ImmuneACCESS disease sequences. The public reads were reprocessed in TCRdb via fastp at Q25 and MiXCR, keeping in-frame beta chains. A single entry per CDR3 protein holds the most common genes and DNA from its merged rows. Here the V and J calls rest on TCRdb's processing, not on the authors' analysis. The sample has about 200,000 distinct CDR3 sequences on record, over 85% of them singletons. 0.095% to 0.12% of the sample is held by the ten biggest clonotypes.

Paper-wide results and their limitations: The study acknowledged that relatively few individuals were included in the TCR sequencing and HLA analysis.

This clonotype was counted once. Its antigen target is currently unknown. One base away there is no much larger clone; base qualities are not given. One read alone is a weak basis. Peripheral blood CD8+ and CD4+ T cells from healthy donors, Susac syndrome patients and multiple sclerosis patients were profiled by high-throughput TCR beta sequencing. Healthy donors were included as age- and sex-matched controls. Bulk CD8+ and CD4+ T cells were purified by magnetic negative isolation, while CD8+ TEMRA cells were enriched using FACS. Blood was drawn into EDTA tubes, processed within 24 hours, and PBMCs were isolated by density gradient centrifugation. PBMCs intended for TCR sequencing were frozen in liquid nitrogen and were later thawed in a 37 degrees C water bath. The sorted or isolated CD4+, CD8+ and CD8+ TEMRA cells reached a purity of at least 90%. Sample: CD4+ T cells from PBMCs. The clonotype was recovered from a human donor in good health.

The sequence in DNA is TGTGCCAGCACCTTTCGTGGGGTCGATCGCACCTTC. Its translation is CASTFRGVDRTF. The chain uses TRBV7-2 and TRBJ1-2, with no D gene named confidently. According to the germline V gene, CDR1 reads SGHTA and CDR2 reads FQGNSA. Relative to germline, V is 7 bases shorter and J is 13 bases shorter, with 19 bases between their ends. The CDR3 contains 12 residues, cysteine and phenylalanine counted. CDR3 DNA is the only sequence kept; it has 36 bases, read in frame from the first base.